This T cell receptor beta chain came from a study of Ad26.COV2.S vaccination and SARS-CoV-2 variants. At the level of the study: Administration of Ad26.COV2.S was intramuscular, either once or twice 56 days apart. Whole-study results and caveats: Possible underestimation of total T cell responses by the TCR breadth and depth analyses was noted. Reported post-vaccination CD8+ and CD4+ T cell responses to spike showed substantial breadth.

Produced via immunoSEQ multiplex PCR; TCRdb's table is partial and in-frame only. In the table there are roughly 680,000 clones, roughly 90% of which are singletons. Specified treatment: around 19 received Ad26.COV2.S at low or high dose, single or two shots; about 5 received placebo; per-sample allocation not given. All samples were drawn on day 63, counting from the first vaccine or placebo injection. Participants' vaccine, an Ad26 vector, delivered Wuhan-strain SARS-CoV-2 spike. Concerning this clone itself: Its matching antigen is unknown.

J was trimmed by 7 bases and V by 7 bases; bases with no gene match: 16. This CDR3 comprises 15 residues. Germline loops: CDR1 MDHEN, CDR2 SYDVKM. Sequenced here: peripheral blood, sampled in a trial of Ad26.COV2.S vaccine versus placebo. This chain uses TRBV28 with TRBJ2-7; 7 bases align to TRBD1. This TCR came from a person between 18 and 65 years old who received the Ad26.COV2.S COVID-19 vaccine or a placebo. The CDR3 nucleotides are TGTGCCAGCATCCTAACGGTAGGGGGCGGCCGGGAGCAGTACTTC. Amino acids: CASILTVGGGREQYF. The complete variable domain, with remaining parts taken from reference TRBV28 and TRBJ2-7, reads DVKVTQSSRYLVKRTGEKVFLECVQDMDHENMFWYRQDPGLGLRLIYFSYDVKMKEKGDIPEGYSVSREKKERFSLILESASTNQTSMYLCASILTVGGGREQYFGPGTRLTVT.